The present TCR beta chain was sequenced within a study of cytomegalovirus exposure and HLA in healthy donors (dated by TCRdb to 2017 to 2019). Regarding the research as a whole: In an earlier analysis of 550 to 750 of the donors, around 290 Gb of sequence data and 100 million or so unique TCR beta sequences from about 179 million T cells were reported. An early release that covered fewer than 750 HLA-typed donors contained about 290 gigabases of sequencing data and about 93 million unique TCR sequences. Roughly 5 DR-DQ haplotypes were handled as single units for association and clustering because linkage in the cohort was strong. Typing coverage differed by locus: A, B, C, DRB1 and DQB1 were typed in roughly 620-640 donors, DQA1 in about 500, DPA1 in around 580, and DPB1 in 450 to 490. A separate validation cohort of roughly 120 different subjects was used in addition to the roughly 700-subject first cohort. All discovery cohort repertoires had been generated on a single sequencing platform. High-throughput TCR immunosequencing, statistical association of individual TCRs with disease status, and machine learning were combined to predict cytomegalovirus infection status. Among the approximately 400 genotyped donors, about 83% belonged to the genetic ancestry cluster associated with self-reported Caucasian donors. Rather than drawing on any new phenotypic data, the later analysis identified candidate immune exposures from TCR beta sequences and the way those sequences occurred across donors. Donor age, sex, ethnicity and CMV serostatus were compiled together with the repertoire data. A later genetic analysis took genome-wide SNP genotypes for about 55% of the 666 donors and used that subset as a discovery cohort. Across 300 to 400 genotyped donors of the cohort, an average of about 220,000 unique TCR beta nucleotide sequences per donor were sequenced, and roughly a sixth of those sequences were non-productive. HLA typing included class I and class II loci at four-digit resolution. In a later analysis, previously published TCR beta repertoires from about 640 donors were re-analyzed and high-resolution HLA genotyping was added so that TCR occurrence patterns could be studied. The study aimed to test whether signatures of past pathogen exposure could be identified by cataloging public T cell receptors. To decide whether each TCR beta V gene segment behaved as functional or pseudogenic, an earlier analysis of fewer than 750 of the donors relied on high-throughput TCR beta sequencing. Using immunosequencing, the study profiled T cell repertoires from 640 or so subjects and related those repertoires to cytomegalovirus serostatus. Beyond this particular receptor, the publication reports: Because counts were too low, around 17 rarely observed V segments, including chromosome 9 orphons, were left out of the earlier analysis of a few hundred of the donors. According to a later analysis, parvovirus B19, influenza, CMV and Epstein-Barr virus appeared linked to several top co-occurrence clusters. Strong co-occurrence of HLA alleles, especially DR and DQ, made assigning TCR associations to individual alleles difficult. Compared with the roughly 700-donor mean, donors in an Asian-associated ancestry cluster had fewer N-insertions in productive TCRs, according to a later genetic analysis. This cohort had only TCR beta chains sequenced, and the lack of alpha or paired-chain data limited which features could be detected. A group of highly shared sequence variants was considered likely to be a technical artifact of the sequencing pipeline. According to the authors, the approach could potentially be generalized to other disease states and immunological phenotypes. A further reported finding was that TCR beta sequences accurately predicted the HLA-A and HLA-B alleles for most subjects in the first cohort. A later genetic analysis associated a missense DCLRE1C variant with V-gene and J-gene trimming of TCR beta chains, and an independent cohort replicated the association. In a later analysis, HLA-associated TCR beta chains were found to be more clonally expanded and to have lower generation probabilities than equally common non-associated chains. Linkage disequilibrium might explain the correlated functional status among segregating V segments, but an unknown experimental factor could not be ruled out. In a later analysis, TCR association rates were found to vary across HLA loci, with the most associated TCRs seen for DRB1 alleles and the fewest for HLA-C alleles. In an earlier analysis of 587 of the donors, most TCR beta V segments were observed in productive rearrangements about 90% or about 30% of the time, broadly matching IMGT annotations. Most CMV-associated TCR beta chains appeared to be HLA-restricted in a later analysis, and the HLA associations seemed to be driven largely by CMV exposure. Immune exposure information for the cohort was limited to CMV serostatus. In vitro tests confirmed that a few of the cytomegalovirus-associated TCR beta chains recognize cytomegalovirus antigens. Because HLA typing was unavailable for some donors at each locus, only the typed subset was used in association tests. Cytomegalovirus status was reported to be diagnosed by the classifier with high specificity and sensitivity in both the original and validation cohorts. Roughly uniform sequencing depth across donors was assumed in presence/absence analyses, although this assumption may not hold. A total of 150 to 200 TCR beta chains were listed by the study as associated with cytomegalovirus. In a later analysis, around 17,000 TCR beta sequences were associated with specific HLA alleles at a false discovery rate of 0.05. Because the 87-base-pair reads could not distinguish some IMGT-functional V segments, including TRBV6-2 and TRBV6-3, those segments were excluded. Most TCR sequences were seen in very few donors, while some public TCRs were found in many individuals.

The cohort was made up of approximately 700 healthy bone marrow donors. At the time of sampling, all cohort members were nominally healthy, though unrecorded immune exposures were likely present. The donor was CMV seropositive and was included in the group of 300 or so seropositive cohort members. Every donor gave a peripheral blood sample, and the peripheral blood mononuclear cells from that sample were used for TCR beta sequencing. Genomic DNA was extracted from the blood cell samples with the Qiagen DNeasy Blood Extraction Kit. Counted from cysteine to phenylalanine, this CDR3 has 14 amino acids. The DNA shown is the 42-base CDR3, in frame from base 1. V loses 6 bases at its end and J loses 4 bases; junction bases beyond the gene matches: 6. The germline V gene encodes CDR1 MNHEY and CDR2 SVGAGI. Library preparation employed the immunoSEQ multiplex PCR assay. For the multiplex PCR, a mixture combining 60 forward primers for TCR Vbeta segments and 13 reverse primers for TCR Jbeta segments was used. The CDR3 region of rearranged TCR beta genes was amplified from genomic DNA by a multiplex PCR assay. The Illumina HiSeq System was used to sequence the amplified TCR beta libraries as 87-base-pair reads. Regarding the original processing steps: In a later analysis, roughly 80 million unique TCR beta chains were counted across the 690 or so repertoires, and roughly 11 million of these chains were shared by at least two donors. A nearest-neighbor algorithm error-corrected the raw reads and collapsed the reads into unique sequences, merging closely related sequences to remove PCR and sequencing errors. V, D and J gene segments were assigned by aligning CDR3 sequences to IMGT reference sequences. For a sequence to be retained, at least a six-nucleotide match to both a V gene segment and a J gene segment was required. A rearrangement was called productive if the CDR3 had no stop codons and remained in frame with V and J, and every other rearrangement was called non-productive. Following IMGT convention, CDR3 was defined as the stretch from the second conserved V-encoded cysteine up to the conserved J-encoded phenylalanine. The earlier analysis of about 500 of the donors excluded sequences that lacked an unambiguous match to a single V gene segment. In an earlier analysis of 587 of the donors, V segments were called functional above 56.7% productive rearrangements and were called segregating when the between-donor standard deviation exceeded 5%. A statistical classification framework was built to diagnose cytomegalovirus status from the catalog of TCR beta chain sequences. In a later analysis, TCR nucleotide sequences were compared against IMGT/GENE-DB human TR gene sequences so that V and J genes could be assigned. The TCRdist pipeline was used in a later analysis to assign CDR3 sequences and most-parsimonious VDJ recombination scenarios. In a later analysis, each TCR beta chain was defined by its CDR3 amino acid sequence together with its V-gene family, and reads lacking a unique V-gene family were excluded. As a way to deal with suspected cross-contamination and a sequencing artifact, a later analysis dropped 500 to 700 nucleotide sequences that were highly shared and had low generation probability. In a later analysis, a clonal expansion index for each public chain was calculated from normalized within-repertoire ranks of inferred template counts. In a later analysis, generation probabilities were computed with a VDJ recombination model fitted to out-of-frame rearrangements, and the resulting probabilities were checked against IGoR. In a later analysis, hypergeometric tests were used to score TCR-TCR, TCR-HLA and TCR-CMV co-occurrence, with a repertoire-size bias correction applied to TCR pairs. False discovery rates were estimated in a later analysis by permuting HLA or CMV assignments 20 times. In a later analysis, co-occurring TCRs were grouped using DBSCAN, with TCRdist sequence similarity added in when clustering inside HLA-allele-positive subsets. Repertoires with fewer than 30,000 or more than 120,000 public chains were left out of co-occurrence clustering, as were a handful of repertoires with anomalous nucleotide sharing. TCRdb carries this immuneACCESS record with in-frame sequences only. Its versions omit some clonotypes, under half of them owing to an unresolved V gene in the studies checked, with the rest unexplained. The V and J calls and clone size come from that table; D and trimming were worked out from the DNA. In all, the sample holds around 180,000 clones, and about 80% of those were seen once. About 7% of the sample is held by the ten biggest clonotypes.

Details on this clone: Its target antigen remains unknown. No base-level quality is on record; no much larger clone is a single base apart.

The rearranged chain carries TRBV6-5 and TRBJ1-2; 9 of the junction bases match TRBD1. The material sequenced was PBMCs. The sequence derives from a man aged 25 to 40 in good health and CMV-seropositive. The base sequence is TGTGCCAGCAGCCGGGACAGGGATGTCTATGGCTACACCTTC. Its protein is CASSRDRDVYGYTF.